Below, 5 T cell receptor beta chains from the same sample are listed, as sequenced in a study of shared clonotypes between healthy human individuals. Naive CD8 cells comprised CD45RO-negative, CCR7-positively selected cells, excluding terminally differentiated effector memory CD45RA+ cells. Clones were read by immunoSEQ multiplex PCR, and TCRdb kept only the in-frame ones, dropping some. The data contain about 590,000 clones, 95% of them singletons. The sequenced sample consisted of naive CD8+ T cells sorted from blood. All receptors come from a woman in her thirties in good health.

The chain uses TRBV5-4 and TRBJ1-1; the D gene is possibly TRBD1 (5 bases). The CDR3 consists of 11 residues. CDR1 is SGHNT and CDR2 is YYREEE in the germline V gene (reference sequence). The V gene lost 5 bases and the J gene lost 6 bases, with 8 bases spanning the gap. The CDR3 here is CASRAGAEAFF. In nucleotides, the CDR3 is TGTGCCAGCAGGGCGGGGGCTGAAGCTTTCTTT.

The CDR3: CASSLGLQGAFGNTIYF. As DNA, the CDR3 is TGTGCCAGCAGCTTAGGCCTACAGGGGGCCTTCGGCAACACCATATATTTT. The chain is built from TRBV13 and TRBJ1-3; 9 bases match TRBD1. The CDR3 has 17 amino acids. Germline assignment: CDR1 PRHDT and CDR2 FYEKMQ (reference sequence). Losses at the gene ends were 0 bases for V and 7 bases for J; bases not matched to a gene: 10.

This clone was counted a single time. This chain connects TRBV27 to TRBJ1-2; TRBD1 aligns across 9 bases. The germline V gene encodes CDR1 MNHEY and CDR2 SMNVEV (reference sequence). Losses at the gene ends were 5 bases for V and 2 bases for J; bases not matched to a gene: 9. The CDR3 totals 16 residues. As DNA, the CDR3 is TGTGCCAGCAGTCCAAGCCCCGGGACAGGGAACTATGGCTACACCTTC. This sequence encodes CASSPSPGTGNYGYTF.

This clone appeared once. The chain joins TRBV27 to TRBJ1-6; 7 positions agree with TRBD1. This CDR3 comprises 16 residues. Germline V lookup: CDR1 MNHEY, CDR2 SMNVEV (reference sequence). With 2 bases clipped from V and 4 bases from J, the junction kept 5 bases outside the gene matches. Here the CDR3 reads CASSLTPGQYNSPLHF. The DNA for the CDR3 is TGTGCCAGCAGTTTAACCCCGGGACAGTATAATTCACCCCTCCACTTT.

The V gene is TRBV28, the J gene TRBJ1-1; D unclear. Looked up from germline, CDR1 is MDHEN and CDR2 is SYDVKM. The CDR3 contains 13 residues. V was trimmed by 11 bases and J by 6 bases, leaving 19 bases between them. CDR3 DNA sequence: TGTGCCGGAAGCCCTACCGGTCGACCTGAAGCTTTCTTT. It yields the protein CAGSPTGRPEAFF.